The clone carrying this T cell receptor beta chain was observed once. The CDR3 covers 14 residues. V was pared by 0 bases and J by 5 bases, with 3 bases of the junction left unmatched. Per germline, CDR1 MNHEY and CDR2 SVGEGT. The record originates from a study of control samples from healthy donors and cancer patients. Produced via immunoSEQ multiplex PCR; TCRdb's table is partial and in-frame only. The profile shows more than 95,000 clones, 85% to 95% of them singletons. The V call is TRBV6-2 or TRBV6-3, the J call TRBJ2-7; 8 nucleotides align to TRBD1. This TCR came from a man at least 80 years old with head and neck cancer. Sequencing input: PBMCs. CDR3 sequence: CASSYSWTGNEQYF. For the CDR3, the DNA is TGTGCCAGCAGTTACTCATGGACAGGGAACGAGCAGTACTTC.